The 28 T cell receptor beta chains below were found in one sample sequenced in a study of cytomegalovirus exposure and HLA in healthy donors. Use of 60 Vbeta and 13 Jbeta primers characterized the PCR. Assay used: immunoSEQ multiplex PCR; TCRdb lists only in-frame clones, some missing. The sample lists about 250,000 clones; around 80% were seen once. Sequenced input: PBMCs. All receptors come from a boy aged 5-17 years in good health and CMV-seronegative.

V and J are TRBV5-4 and TRBJ2-7, with D possibly matching TRBD2 (6 bases). Germline CDR1 SGHNT, CDR2 YYREEE (reference sequence). The V end was cut by 0 bases, the J end by 3 bases, with 7 bases between. This CDR3 spans 13 amino acids. The CDR3 is CASSLDSGYEQYF. The CDR3 DNA follows: TGTGCCAGCAGCTTGGATAGCGGCTACGAGCAGTACTTC. Full variable domain (missing parts from reference TRBV5-4 and TRBJ2-7): ETGVTQSPTHLIKTRGQQVTLRCSSQSGHNTVSWYQQALGQGPQFIFQYYREEENGRGNFPPRFSGLQFPNYSSELNVNALELDDSALYLCASSLDSGYEQYFGPGTRLTVT.

This clone was detected only a few times. The rearrangement uses TRBV11-2 and TRBJ1-2, with D perhaps matching TRBD1 (6 bases). The length of the CDR3 is 15 residues. V was shortened by 0 bases and J by 7 bases, with 15 bases between the two germline ends. The V gene's germline CDR1 is SGHAT and CDR2 FQNNGV. The CDR3 region has the DNA TGTGCCAGCAGCTTAGAAACCGGGACATTAGCTGGCTACACCTTC. Encoded protein: CASSLETGTLAGYTF.

The chain joins TRBV5-4 to TRBJ2-1; 8 bases match TRBD1. This CDR3 comprises 15 residues. Per germline, CDR1 SGHNT and CDR2 YYREEE (reference sequence). V dropped 4 bases and J dropped 4; count of bases not matched to a gene: 7. CDR3 region: CASSKNRGTYNEQFF. As DNA, the CDR3 is TGTGCCAGCAGCAAGAACAGGGGGACGTACAATGAGCAGTTCTTC.

The gene calls are TRBV10-1 and TRBJ2-1; the match to TRBD2 covers 11 bases. V lost 3 bases to trimming and J lost 7 bases; unmatched junction nucleotides: 8. The CDR3 totals 16 residues. Looked up from germline, CDR1 is WNHNN and CDR2 is SYGVQD (reference sequence). The CDR3 nucleotides read TGCGCCAGCAGTGACTCCACTAGCGGGGGACATAATGAGCAGTTCTTC. Residues: CASSDSTSGGHNEQFF.

This clone was seen only once. The V gene is TRBV27, the J gene TRBJ1-1; D is unclear. The CDR3 contains 13 residues. The V end lost 3 bases, the J end lost 2 bases, and 7 bases lay between the germline ends. The germline V gene encodes CDR1 MNHEY and CDR2 SMNVEV (reference sequence). For the CDR3, the DNA is TGTGCCAGCAGTTTCCGGGTAAACACTGAAGCTTTCTTT. Translating it yields CASSFRVNTEAFF.

Written as DNA, the CDR3 is TGCGCCAGCAGGTGGACTAGCGGGAGAGGGAATGAGCAGTTCTTC. Translation gives CASRWTSGRGNEQFF. The V gene is TRBV4-1, the J gene TRBJ2-1, with 13 bases aligning to TRBD2. Germline V gene data show CDR1 as MGHRA and CDR2 as YSYEKL. V shed 6 bases and J 7 bases; nucleotides not matched to a gene: 6. The CDR3 contains 15 residues.

CDR3 in amino acids: CASSHRGTDTQYF. The CDR3 DNA reads as TGTGCCAGCAGCCACCGGGGGACCGATACGCAGTATTTT. The chain has TRBV7-2 and TRBJ2-3; D is perhaps TRBD2 (6 bases). The V gene lost 5 bases and the J gene lost 6 bases, with 12 bases spanning the gap. The CDR3 has 13 amino acids. Germline lookup yields CDR1 SGHTA and CDR2 FQGNSA.

Here the CDR3 reads CAWREGQAIIQETQYF. The DNA for the CDR3 is TGTGCCTGGAGAGAGGGACAGGCGATAATCCAAGAGACCCAGTACTTC. The chain links TRBV30 to TRBJ2-5; 8 bases map to TRBD1. Germline CDR1 is GTSNPN and CDR2 is SVGIG (reference sequence). The ends lost 3 bases at V and 1 base at J; junction bases unmatched: 10. This CDR3 has 16 amino acids.

This chain connects TRBV7-9 to TRBJ2-3, with TRBD2 identical over 10 bases. The CDR3 sequence is 15 residues long. The V and J ends lost 8 bases and 7 bases, in that order; junction bases with no gene match: 12. Per germline, CDR1 SEHNR and CDR2 FQNEAQ (reference sequence). Written as DNA, the CDR3 is TGTGCCAGCTGGGGGACTAGCGCCGGATTGTATACGCAGTATTTT. It encodes CASWGTSAGLYTQYF.

In nucleotides, the CDR3 is TGTGCCAGCAGCCCAGCGGGGGGGCCCAATGAGCAGTTCTTC. This sequence encodes CASSPAGGPNEQFF. J is TRBJ2-1 and V is TRBV5-4; 10 positions match TRBD2. From germline, CDR1 is SGHNT and CDR2 YYREEE (reference sequence). The V and J ends lost 4 bases and 6 bases, in that order; junction bases with no gene match: 4. CDR3 length: 14 residues.

V and J are TRBV19 and TRBJ1-6; possibly TRBD1 for D (5 bases). Germline assignment: CDR1 LNHDA and CDR2 SQIVND (reference sequence). CDR3 length equals 13 residues. The V end was cut by 7 bases, the J end by 5 bases, with 9 bases between. CDR3 nucleotide sequence: TGTGCCAGTATCGGAGGGGATAATTCACCCCTCCACTTT. Residues: CASIGGDNSPLHF.

This chain uses TRBV30 with TRBJ2-7; D possibly corresponds to TRBD1 (6 bases). The CDR3 runs to 14 residues. V was pared by 0 bases and J by 6 bases, with 15 bases between. The germline CDR1 and CDR2 sequences are GTSNPN and SVGIG (reference sequence). The CDR3 region has the DNA TGTGCCTGGAGTGTAGGTAACAGGGTGGCCGAGCAGTACTTC. This gives the protein CAWSVGNRVAEQYF. The entire variable domain, with the rest obtained from reference TRBV30 and TRBJ2-7, is as follows: SQTIHQWPATLVQPVGSPLSLECTVEGTSNPNLYWYRQAAGRGLQLLFYSVGIGQISSEVPQNLSASRPQDRQFILSSKKLLLSDSGFYLCAWSVGNRVAEQYFGPGTRLTVT.

This chain connects TRBV6-1 to TRBJ2-7, with TRBD2 matching 8 bases. Trimming removed 2 bases from V and 2 bases from J; junction bases left unmatched: 2. CDR3 length: 14 amino acids. Germline CDR1 and CDR2: MNHNS and SASEGT. This CDR3 is CASSEREGPYEQYF. The CDR3 nucleotides are TGTGCCAGCAGTGAACGGGAGGGCCCCTACGAGCAGTACTTC.

The V and J genes are TRBV6-5 and TRBJ2-5; maybe TRBD2 (5 bases). Trimming shortened V by 2 bases and J by 9 bases, and 19 bases separated the two germline ends. The CDR3 is 15 residues long. Looked up from germline, CDR1 is MNHEY and CDR2 is SVGAGI. The CDR3 coding sequence is TGTGCCAGCAGTTACCGGCGGGCGCCGAGATTAGCCCAGTACTTC. It translates to CASSYRRAPRLAQYF.

The chain is built from TRBV15 and TRBJ2-1; 11 positions agree with TRBD2. After removal of 3 bases from V and 6 bases from J, the junction contained 7 bases not matched to a gene. The CDR3 consists of 16 residues. Germline CDR1 reads LNHNV; CDR2 reads YYDKDF (reference sequence). Here the CDR3 reads CATSRGRGTSGNEQFF. CDR3 coding DNA: TGTGCCACCAGCAGGGGTCGTGGGACTAGCGGCAATGAGCAGTTCTTC.

This clone was seen more than once but under ten times. This chain uses TRBV5-6 with TRBJ2-7, with D perhaps matching TRBD2 (6 bases). Germline V gene lookup returns CDR1 SGHDT and CDR2 YYEEEE. The CDR3 is made up of 14 amino acids. The germline V and J ends were trimmed by 4 bases and 2 bases, with 13 bases remaining between them. CDR3 nucleotide sequence: TGTGCCAGCAGCGCTTGGGGGACTGCCTACGAGCAGTACTTC. It specifies CASSAWGTAYEQYF.

CDR3 sequence: CASTGQGASEAFF. DNA for the CDR3: TGTGCCAGCACCGGACAGGGGGCATCTGAAGCTTTCTTT. The chain recombines TRBV4-2 with TRBJ1-1, with 11 bases fitting TRBD1. CDR1 is LGHNA and CDR2 is YNFKEQ in the germline V gene. This CDR3 is built from 13 residues. V dropped 7 bases and J dropped 6; count of bases not matched to a gene: 4.

The chain employs TRBV5-1 and TRBJ2-3; 11 bases match TRBD2. CDR3 length equals 18 residues. The V gene end was trimmed by 0 bases and the J gene end by 4 bases; junction bases not matched to a gene: 10. Germline V lookup: CDR1 SGHRS, CDR2 YFSETQ. CDR3 sequence (DNA): TGCGCCAGCAGCTTGGGGGAATTTAGCGGGGGGGTTGCAGATACGCAGTATTTT. It encodes CASSLGEFSGGVADTQYF.

On this clone itself: Other DNA variants within this sample encode the same CDR3. The rearrangement joins TRBV19 to TRBJ1-1; D gene ambiguous. V was clipped by 6 bases and J by 6 bases, with 23 bases between them. Germline loops: CDR1 LNHDA, CDR2 SQIVND (reference sequence). There are 16 residues in the CDR3. In DNA form, the CDR3 reads TGTGCCAGTAGCATTGGGTGGGTCAGGCAAAACCCTGAAGCTTTCTTT. Residues: CASSIGWVRQNPEAFF.

The chain combines TRBV10-3 with TRBJ1-2, with D uncertain. This CDR3 is 14 amino acids long. Between the trimmed V and J ends, which lost 3 bases and 1 base, there was a span of 9 bases. In germline, CDR1 is ENHRY, CDR2 SYGVKD. The CDR3 loop reads CAISEGRLNYGYTF. CDR3 sequence (DNA): TGTGCCATCAGTGAAGGTCGACTTAACTATGGCTACACCTTC.

This chain links TRBV15 with TRBJ1-2, with 9 positions matching TRBD1. Germline V lookup: CDR1 LNHNV, CDR2 YYDKDF (reference sequence). The length of the CDR3 is 15 residues. With V trimmed by 3 bases and J by 3 bases, 5 bases remained unmatched. The CDR3 here is CATSRGTGRDYGYTF. CDR3 coding DNA: TGTGCCACCAGCAGGGGGACAGGGAGGGACTATGGCTACACCTTC.

The V and J genes are TRBV27 and TRBJ2-1; 8 bases fit TRBD2. The CDR3 runs to 17 residues. CDR1 and CDR2 from the germline V gene are MNHEY and SMNVEV (reference sequence). With 4 bases clipped from V and 9 bases from J, the junction kept 17 bases outside the gene matches. The DNA of the CDR3 is TGTGCCAGCAGTTCGCCCCGGGGGGCGGGAGGCCCGGGTGAGCAGTTCTTC. Protein: CASSSPRGAGGPGEQFF.

This chain connects TRBV5-4 to TRBJ2-1; TRBD2 aligns across 7 bases. The CDR3 loop spans 16 amino acids. V lost 2 bases and J lost 2; bases outside the gene matches: 7. Per the germline V gene, CDR1 is SGHNT and CDR2 is YYREEE (reference sequence). The CDR3 loop reads CASSFWPSGPYNEQFF. In DNA form, the CDR3 reads TGTGCCAGCAGCTTTTGGCCTAGCGGTCCCTACAATGAGCAGTTCTTC. The variable domain in full, with the rest retrieved from reference TRBV5-4 and TRBJ2-1, is ETGVTQSPTHLIKTRGQQVTLRCSSQSGHNTVSWYQQALGQGPQFIFQYYREEENGRGNFPPRFSGLQFPNYSSELNVNALELDDSALYLCASSFWPSGPYNEQFFGPGTRLTVL.

V is TRBV19 and J is TRBJ1-1; tentatively, D is TRBD1 (5 bases). The V gene lost 6 bases and the J gene lost 3 bases, with 14 bases spanning the gap. Germline CDR1 and CDR2: LNHDA and SQIVND (reference sequence). The CDR3 extends over 14 amino acids. This chain's CDR3 is CASRHWGEDTEAFF. The CDR3 coding sequence is TGTGCCAGTAGACATTGGGGGGAAGACACTGAAGCTTTCTTT.

The rearrangement uses TRBV29-1 and TRBJ1-2; no definite D call. The germline V gene encodes CDR1 SQVTM and CDR2 ANQGSEA. The CDR3 runs 12 residues. V lost 8 bases to trimming and J lost 2 bases, with 12 bases between them. CDR3 DNA sequence: TGCAGCTCGATCGAGGGAAACTATGGCTACACCTTC. Translated, it gives CSSIEGNYGYTF.

The chain is built from TRBV7-9 and TRBJ2-2; maybe TRBD2 (5 bases). CDR1 and CDR2 (germline): SEHNR, FQNEAQ (reference sequence). Trimming pared 5 bases from V and 2 bases from J, leaving 15 bases between. This CDR3 region has 16 residues. The CDR3 DNA sequence: TGTGCCAGCAGCCTCCCAGCGGCATTCAACACCGGGGAGCTGTTTTTT. This sequence encodes CASSLPAAFNTGELFF.

This chain joins TRBV19 and TRBJ1-1, with D possibly matching TRBD1 (5 bases). V was shortened by 5 bases and J by 6 bases, with 13 bases between the two germline ends. From germline, CDR1 is LNHDA and CDR2 SQIVND (reference sequence). The CDR3 extends over 13 amino acids. The CDR3 nucleotides read TGTGCCAGTAGTGATAAGGGAGGGGCTGAAGCTTTCTTT. It specifies CASSDKGGAEAFF. The complete variable domain, with remaining parts taken from reference TRBV19 and TRBJ1-1, reads DGGITQSPKYLFRKEGQNVTLSCEQNLNHDAMYWYRQDPGQGLRLIYYSQIVNDFQKGDIAEGYSVSREKKESFPLTVTSAQKNPTAFYLCASSDKGGAEAFFGQGTRLTVV.

V gene TRBV27 combines with J gene TRBJ2-7; TRBD2 agrees at 8 bases. CDR1 MNHEY and CDR2 SMNVEV come from the germline V gene (reference sequence). The J segment lost 3 bases and the V segment lost 5 bases, leaving 6 bases of the junction unmatched. The CDR3 length is 14 residues. Here the CDR3 DNA reads TGTGCCAGCAGTGTGAAGCGGGAGTACTACGAGCAGTACTTC. Residues: CASSVKREYYEQYF.